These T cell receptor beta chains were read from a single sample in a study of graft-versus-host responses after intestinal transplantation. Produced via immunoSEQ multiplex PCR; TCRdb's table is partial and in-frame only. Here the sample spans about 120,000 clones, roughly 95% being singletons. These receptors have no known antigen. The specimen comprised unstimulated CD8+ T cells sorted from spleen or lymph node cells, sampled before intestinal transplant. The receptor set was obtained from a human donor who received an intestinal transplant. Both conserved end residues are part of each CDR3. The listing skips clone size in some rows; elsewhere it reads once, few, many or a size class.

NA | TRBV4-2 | CASSQEGRDEQYF
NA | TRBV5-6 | CASSLDSEQYF
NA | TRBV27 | CASSLGFGTEAFF
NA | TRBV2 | CASSTQREGPYEQYF
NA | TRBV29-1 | CSVEDSNNEQFF
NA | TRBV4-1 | CASSPPDSYSGNTIYF
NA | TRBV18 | CASSPGNGNYGYTF
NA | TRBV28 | CASSRAGRVPLQETQYF
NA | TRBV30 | CAWEGVDAYQPQHF
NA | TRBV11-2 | CASSLYRDLTDTQYF
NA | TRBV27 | CASSVGPSYEQYF
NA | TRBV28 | CASRHTGSSYNEQFF
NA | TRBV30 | CAWSVAGGYNEQFF
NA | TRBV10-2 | CASSAPTGGTTYEQYF
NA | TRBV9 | CASSAGTSGRAGPYNEQFF
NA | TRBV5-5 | CASSLVRGMDIQYF
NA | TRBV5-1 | CASSANRGGTNEKLFF
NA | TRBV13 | CASSYRRAGGYTF
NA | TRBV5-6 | CASSEGGAGNQPQHF
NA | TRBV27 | CASSFRSAGDTQYF
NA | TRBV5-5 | CASTFEGNEQYF
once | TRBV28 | CATRGQGSNQPQHF
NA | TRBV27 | CASSSGSSPHNEQFF
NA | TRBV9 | CASSVGLEQYF
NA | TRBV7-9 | CASSPGTGDYNEQFF
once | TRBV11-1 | CASSSGGVFEYF
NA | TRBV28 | CASSLPPGGRETQYF
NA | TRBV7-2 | CASSPRGGSSYNEQFF
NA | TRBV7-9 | CASSLGLDEQFF
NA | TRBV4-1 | CASSRAGNSGGRTDTQYF
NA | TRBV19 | CASSYGQGAYTGELFF
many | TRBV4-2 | CASSLRGTEAFF
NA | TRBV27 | CASSLSTTGNGYTF
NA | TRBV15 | CARTTLKSSYNEQFF
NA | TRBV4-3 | CASSQDLNGVNQPQHF
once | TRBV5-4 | CASSGAREWDNEQFF
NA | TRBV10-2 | CASSEMVGYEQYF
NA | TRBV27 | CASSLLAKLNTEAFF
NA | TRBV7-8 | CASSSPDNRGPGNTIYF
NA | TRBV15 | CATSRDLGASYEQYF
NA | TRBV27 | CASSLWAVGENTGELFF
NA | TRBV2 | CASSRDSYSNQPQHF
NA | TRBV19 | CASSAQDSYEQYF